The TCR beta chain described here comes from a study of PD-L1 blockade in urothelial cancer. As to time point: pretreatment peripheral blood. The length of the CDR3 is 15 residues. Losses at the gene ends were 6 bases for V and 0 bases for J; bases not matched to a gene: 5. Germline CDR1 MDHEN, CDR2 SYDVKM. The method was immunoSEQ multiplex PCR; TCRdb's version includes in-frame clones alone and lacks a portion of them. Of tens of thousands of clones in the sample, about 90% were seen once. The clonotype was recovered from an elderly woman with urothelial cancer. The chain combines TRBV28 with TRBJ2-1, with TRBD2 matching 7 bases. The sample was PBMCs, taken around atezolizumab (anti-PD-L1) treatment. The CDR3 coding sequence is TGTGCCAGCAGACCCGGACTAGTCTCCTACAATGAGCAGTTCTTC. It yields the protein CASRPGLVSYNEQFF.